The text below deals with one T cell receptor (beta chain). What it recognizes is unknown. Germline DNA was also extracted, and blood RNA was taken from unsorted whole blood. This entry comes from a study of tumor-infiltrating lymphocytes in primary liver carcinoma. Overall study: Every patient in the cohort had a primary liver carcinoma. That carcinoma was treated by surgical resection. Subjects consisted of male and female patients aged 30 to 69 years. Maximum tumor diameters ranged from roughly 4.2 to 10 cm, stage T1-T3 N0M0.

General study points: Left bulk and unsorted, the samples did not allow CD4+ and CD8+ repertoires to be compared.

A primer matching the constant region was used to make TCR beta cDNA from 450 to 550 ng of total RNA. Slightly modified ARM-PCR with three nested multiplex PCR rounds yielded TCR beta libraries. Amplification in the first two PCR rounds was performed using TRBV1-TRBV30 forward primers and a C-beta reverse primer for around 9 cycles each. TCRdb reprocessed the multiplex PCR reads via MiXCR and lists one record per CDR3 protein. Here the sample spans about 200,000 distinct CDR3 sequences, roughly two thirds being singletons. The germline V gene encodes CDR1 LNHDA and CDR2 SQIVND (reference sequence). The germline V and J ends were trimmed by 5 bases and 9 bases, with 11 bases remaining between them. The CDR3 is 12 amino acids.

This chain connects TRBV19 to TRBJ2-1; D may be TRBD1 (6 bases). Sequencing was carried out using peripheral blood. This TCR was recovered from a woman aged 55-70 years with primary liver carcinoma and hepatitis B virus infection. CDR3 DNA sequence: TGTGCCAGTAGTCTAGGACAGCCTGAGCAGTTCTTC. Amino acid sequence: CASSLGQPEQFF.